One and the same sample provided the 9 T cell receptor beta chains below, sequenced in a study of cytomegalovirus exposure and HLA in healthy donors. 60 Vbeta and 13 Jbeta primers were used in PCR. Generated by immunoSEQ multiplex PCR, the TCRdb table keeps only in-frame clones and is missing some. The sample has around 270,000 clones, 75% to 85% seen once. Sequenced sample: PBMCs. The source is a girl aged 2-10 years in good health and CMV-seronegative.

The rearrangement uses TRBV30 and TRBJ2-3; D is possibly TRBD2 (6 bases). V shed 4 bases and J shed 0 bases, with 14 bases lying between them. Germline CDR1 reads GTSNPN; CDR2 reads SVGIG (reference sequence). The CDR3 has 15 residues. CDR3 loop: CAWNRMGGSTDTQYF. CDR3 sequence (DNA): TGTGCCTGGAATCGTATGGGGGGAAGCACAGATACGCAGTATTTT.

V usage is TRBV2 and J usage is TRBJ2-7; the match to TRBD2 covers 8 bases. The germline V gene encodes CDR1 SNHLY and CDR2 FYNNEI. The V and J ends lost 1 base and 11 bases, in that order; junction bases with no gene match: 7. The CDR3 sequence is 13 residues long. In DNA, the CDR3 is TGTGCCAGCAGTGAAGTACTTAGCGGGATGAAGTACTTC. Its protein product is CASSEVLSGMKYF.

This chain links TRBV15 with TRBJ2-3, with 8 bases aligning to TRBD1. The germline gives CDR1 LNHNV, CDR2 YYDKDF (reference sequence). The CDR3 length is 18 residues. The V and J ends lost 1 base and 2 bases, in that order; junction bases with no gene match: 11. The chain's CDR3 is CATSRGWTGFGDTDTQYF. In nucleotides, the CDR3 is TGTGCCACCAGCAGAGGCTGGACAGGGTTCGGGGACACAGATACGCAGTATTTT.

The rearrangement uses TRBV2 and TRBJ1-3; 9 bases map to TRBD1. This CDR3 is built from 14 residues. Looked up from germline, CDR1 is SNHLY and CDR2 is FYNNEI. With 5 bases clipped from V and 4 bases from J, the junction kept 3 bases outside the gene matches. This CDR3 reads CASSWTGDGNTIYF. CDR3 nucleotide sequence: TGTGCCAGCAGTTGGACAGGGGACGGAAACACCATATATTTT.

V gene TRBV14 combines with J gene TRBJ2-4; unclear D gene. The CDR3 is made up of 16 amino acids. CDR1 is SGHDN, CDR2 FVKESK, per germline. The V gene lost 4 bases and the J gene lost 3 bases, with 16 bases spanning the gap. The CDR3 coding sequence is TGTGCCAGCAGCCCCTCCCCCGGAGCTGGCAAAAACATTCAGTACTTC. Its protein is CASSPSPGAGKNIQYF.

This chain connects TRBV11-3 to TRBJ1-1, with 9 positions matching TRBD1. The CDR3 covers 17 residues. Unmatched junction bases numbered 9, after V lost 1 base and J lost 3 bases. Germline-derived CDR1 and CDR2 are SGHNT and YENEEA. CDR3 in DNA: TGTGCCAGCAGCTTAGCGGGGGACAGGGTGGTCGACACTGAAGCTTTCTTT. Its protein product is CASSLAGDRVVDTEAFF.

The rearrangement links TRBV4-1 to TRBJ2-2; TRBD2 aligns across 7 bases. V dropped 3 bases and J dropped 6; count of bases not matched to a gene: 7. The CDR3 consists of 15 residues. The germline CDR1 and CDR2 sequences are MGHRA and YSYEKL. The CDR3: CASSHPGRTAGELFF. CDR3 coding DNA: TGCGCCAGCAGCCATCCCGGGAGGACGGCCGGGGAGCTGTTTTTT.

The gene calls are TRBV5-4 and TRBJ2-3, with 10 bases that match TRBD2. CDR1 is SGHNT and CDR2 is YYREEE in the germline V gene (reference sequence). J was trimmed by 7 bases and V by 0 bases; bases with no gene match: 8. The CDR3 length is 16 residues. The CDR3: CASSLGSSGGGNTQYF. CDR3 coding DNA: TGTGCCAGCAGCTTGGGTTCCAGCGGGGGGGGAAATACGCAGTATTTT. The complete variable domain, with remaining parts taken from reference TRBV5-4 and TRBJ2-3, reads ETGVTQSPTHLIKTRGQQVTLRCSSQSGHNTVSWYQQALGQGPQFIFQYYREEENGRGNFPPRFSGLQFPNYSSELNVNALELDDSALYLCASSLGSSGGGNTQYFGPGTRLTVL.

For this clone: The junction departs from germline at one end; a sequencing error may be responsible. This chain connects TRBV10-2 to TRBJ2-7, with TRBD2 matching 12 bases. Germline V lookup: CDR1 WSHSY, CDR2 SAAADI. CDR3 length: 14 residues. CDR3 DNA sequence: TGCGCCAGCAGTGACTCGGGACTAGCGGGCCCCGGTTCCTTC. This translates into CASSDSGLAGPGSF.